This T cell receptor (beta chain) is drawn from a study of cytomegalovirus exposure and HLA in healthy donors. Notes on this clone: Its antigen is still unknown.

With 3 bases clipped from V and 5 bases from J, the junction kept 12 bases outside the gene matches. The CDR3 runs 17 residues. Germline loops: CDR1 LNHDA, CDR2 SQIVND (reference sequence). Overall study results and limits: Excluded were some V segments that proved indistinguishable, including TRBV6-2 and TRBV6-3. Later analysis identified a missense DCLRE1C variant that was linked to TCR beta V- and J-gene trimming.

PCR amplification relied on 60 Vbeta primers (plus 13 Jbeta primers). Assay: immunoSEQ multiplex PCR; the TCRdb copy retains only in-frame clones and omits some. The ten most abundant clones cover 1.5% to 2% of a sample with 150,000 or so clones. The chain links TRBV19 to TRBJ2-5; 10 bases are shared with TRBD2. This clonotype was obtained from a woman between 50 and 59 years old in good health and CMV-seronegative. Sequences were obtained from PBMCs. Here the CDR3 DNA reads TGTGCCAGTAGTATTAGACTAGCGGGTGCCCGAGGGGAGACCCAGTACTTC. Residues: CASSIRLAGARGETQYF.